Below, 8 T cell receptor beta chains from the same sample are listed, as sequenced in a study of T cell changes during pregnancy in multiple sclerosis. Assay: immunoSEQ multiplex PCR; the TCRdb copy retains only in-frame clones and omits some. This sample yields 100,000 or so clones, of which approximately 92% are seen a single time; under 1.5% belongs to the top ten. The material was peripheral blood, obtained in the second trimester of pregnancy. These receptors came from a female donor with multiple sclerosis, enrolled in a pregnancy study.

CDR3 in DNA: TGCGCCAGCAGCTCGGGACAGCCATACAATGAGCAGTTCTTC. Its translation is CASSSGQPYNEQFF. The V gene is TRBV5-1, the J gene TRBJ2-1; 7 bases map to TRBD1. The CDR3 has 14 amino acids. V shed 3 bases, J shed 4 bases, and the junction held 4 bases outside the gene matches. The germline V gene encodes CDR1 SGHRS and CDR2 YFSETQ.

The CDR3 region has the DNA TGTGCCAGCAGTTCCCCGGGACAGGGTGCCCAGGGGACCCAGTACTTC. Translated, it gives CASSSPGQGAQGTQYF. J is TRBJ2-5 and V is TRBV27, with 9 bases fitting TRBD1. V lost 4 bases and J lost 7; bases outside the gene matches: 13. Looked up from germline, CDR1 is MNHEY and CDR2 is SMNVEV (reference sequence). There are 16 residues in the CDR3.

The chain uses TRBV27 and TRBJ2-1; 10 bases line up with TRBD2. Trimming cost V 4 bases and J 9 bases; bases outside gene matches: 15. Germline V gene lookup returns CDR1 MNHEY and CDR2 SMNVEV (reference sequence). This CDR3 comprises 17 residues. CDR3 sequence (DNA): TGTGCCAGCAGTTACTCTAGCGGGAGCTCGCTCCACGGTGAGCAGTTCTTC. The encoded protein is CASSYSSGSSLHGEQFF.

The rearrangement joins TRBV7-2 to TRBJ1-2; no clear D gene. Per germline, CDR1 SGHTA and CDR2 FQGNSA. The V end was cut by 4 bases, the J end by 8 bases, with 8 bases between. This CDR3 has 11 residues. DNA of the CDR3: TGTGCCAGCAGCTCACAGCAGGGCTACACCTTC. Translation gives CASSSQQGYTF.

The CDR3 DNA is TGCGCCAGCAGCTTCGACAGGGGGCGAACAGCCAAAAACATTCAGTACTTC. Its translation: CASSFDRGRTAKNIQYF. This chain joins TRBV5-1 and TRBJ2-4; 10 bases map to TRBD1. CDR3 length: 17 residues. Germline CDR1 reads SGHRS; CDR2 reads YFSETQ. J lost 0 bases, V lost 2 bases, and 5 bases had no gene match.

The rearrangement links TRBV15 to TRBJ2-2; TRBD2 aligns across 9 bases. V lost 1 base, J lost 4 bases, and 4 bases stayed unmatched. The CDR3 contains 16 residues. Germline CDR1 LNHNV, CDR2 YYDKDF (reference sequence). The CDR3 loop reads CATSRGGSGGTGELFF. The CDR3 DNA is TGTGCCACCAGCAGAGGGGGTAGCGGGGGCACCGGGGAGCTGTTTTTT.

The chain employs TRBV4-1 and TRBJ2-5, with TRBD1 matching 11 bases. Trimming cost V 3 bases and J 7 bases; bases outside gene matches: 13. CDR1 and CDR2 (germline): MGHRA, YSYEKL. The CDR3 has 17 amino acids. This chain's CDR3 is CASSHGSGQGVVRTQYF. Here the CDR3 DNA reads TGCGCCAGCAGCCATGGATCGGGACAGGGGGTCGTGAGGACCCAGTACTTC.

This sequence joins TRBV5-1 and TRBJ2-1; 8 nucleotides align to TRBD2. Looked up from germline, CDR1 is SGHRS and CDR2 is YFSETQ. V was pared by 0 bases and J by 4 bases, with 3 bases of the junction left unmatched. The CDR3 consists of 15 residues. The CDR3 nucleotides read TGCGCCAGCAGCTTGGAGGGCGGGGGGTACAATGAGCAGTTCTTC. Its translation: CASSLEGGGYNEQFF.